Presented here are 14 T cell receptor beta chains from one specimen sequenced in a study of tumor-infiltrating lymphocytes in oesophageal squamous cell carcinoma. TCRdb reprocessed the PCR reads via MiXCR and lists one record per CDR3 protein. In the table there are over 10,000 distinct CDR3 sequences, over 50% of which are singletons. Sequencing input: esophageal tumor tissue. The receptor set was obtained from a female donor with esophageal squamous cell carcinoma.

The chain has TRBV6-1 and TRBJ2-4; 10 positions agree with TRBD2. Gene TRBJ2-7 matches the end of the DNA better, so the J call may be wrong. CDR3 length: 15 residues. Germline V gene data show CDR1 as MNHNS and CDR2 as SASEGT. The CDR3 protein is CASSAWTSGYYEQYF. CDR3 in DNA: TGTGCCAGCAGTGCGTGGACTAGCGGATACTACGAGCAGTACTTC.

At least ten counts were recorded for this clonotype. This is likely a read error, given that the CDR3 carries no conserved phenylalanine or tryptophan at its end. The limits of the CDR3 on the DNA are not certain, so only TCRdb's listed CDR3 is given. The chain has TRBV7-9 and TRBJ2-7; the table's D call of TRBD1 was not tested on the DNA. The CDR3 is 19 residues long, counting both termini. The V gene's germline CDR1 is SEHNR and CDR2 FQNEAQ (reference sequence). The CDR3 here is CASSNIITGDFNYGYTFGS.

This clonotype was seen repeatedly, ten times or more. The rearrangement joins TRBV6-1 to TRBJ1-3; tentative D call: TRBD1 (5 bases). CDR1 MNHNS and CDR2 SASEGT come from the germline V gene. Deletions cut 10 bases from V and 0 bases from J, with 22 bases between. The CDR3 length is 17 residues. The CDR3 region is CATEYQGTAVSGNTIYF. CDR3 in DNA: TGTGCCACCGAATACCAAGGGACGGCCGTCTCTGGAAACACCATATATTTT.

The J gene is TRBJ2-3, the V gene TRBV28, with 10 bases lining up with TRBD2. V gave up 5 bases and J gave up 3 bases; unmatched junction bases: 8. The germline V gene encodes CDR1 MDHEN and CDR2 SYDVKM. The CDR3 totals 16 residues. The CDR3 loop is CASSPGTSVVTDTQYF. The CDR3 DNA reads TGTGCCAGCAGTCCCGGGACTAGCGTTGTGACAGATACGCAGTATTTT.

V is TRBV7-2 and J is TRBJ2-1; D tentatively fits TRBD1 or TRBD2 (5 bases each). The DNA end is a closer match to TRBJ2-7, so the J assignment may be wrong. This CDR3 has 14 amino acids. Germline V lookup: CDR1 SGHTA, CDR2 FQGNSA. CDR3 nucleotides: TGTGCCAGCAGCTTACTAGCCTCTGAGGGGGAGCAGTACTTC. It translates to CASSLLASEGEQYF.

The chain has TRBV12-3 or TRBV12-4 and TRBJ2-1, with D unresolved. The closer fit of TRBJ2-7 to the DNA end suggests the J call may be wrong. The CDR3 loop spans 11 amino acids. The CDR3 DNA sequence: TGTGCCAGCACCCCCGGCGGCAAGCAGTACTTC. Protein product: CASTPGGKQYF.

On this clonotype itself: The germline gene is not matched at one end of the junction; a read error may be the cause. The chain employs TRBV7-6 and TRBJ2-5, with 9 bases fitting TRBD2. The J call is uncertain, as TRBJ2-1 better fits the DNA end. Germline CDR1 is SGHVS and CDR2 is FNYEAQ. The CDR3 spans 13 residues. CDR3 nucleotide sequence: TGTGCTAGCAGCTTAGGCACTAGCGGGGAGCAGTTCTTC. This codes for CASSLGTSGEQFF.

The rearrangement uses TRBV24-1 and TRBJ2-1; TRBD2 aligns across 7 bases. Near its end, the DNA agrees better with TRBJ2-5, so the J call may be wrong. From germline, CDR1 is KGHDR and CDR2 SFDVKD. This CDR3 is 14 amino acids long. CDR3 bases: TGTGCCACCAGCCCCCCCGGGGGGAGAGAGACCCAGTACTTC. Residues: CATSPPGGRETQYF.

The chain combines TRBV7-2 with TRBJ2-5; unclear D gene. Per the germline V gene, CDR1 is SGHTA and CDR2 is FQGNSA. The CDR3 is 12 amino acids. V lost 4 bases to trimming and J lost 4 bases, with 7 bases between them. The CDR3 DNA follows: TGTGCCAGCAGCTCGGCCCTAGAGACCCAGTACTTC. It yields the protein CASSSALETQYF.

This clonotype is a singleton in its sample. This chain links TRBV24-1 with TRBJ1-2, with TRBD1 matching over 12 bases. V shed 7 bases, J shed 8 bases, and the junction held 7 bases outside the gene matches. The CDR3 is 14 amino acids. Germline CDR1 reads KGHDR; CDR2 reads SFDVKD. DNA of the CDR3: TGTGCCACCAGGCCGGGACAGGGGGCGAGGGGCTACACCTTC. Translating gives CATRPGQGARGYTF.

V and J are TRBV7-9 and TRBJ2-5, with D uncertain. TRBJ2-7 matches the DNA end more closely, so the J call is doubtful. CDR3 length: 13 amino acids. In germline, CDR1 is SEHNR, CDR2 FQNEAQ (reference sequence). CDR3 sequence (DNA): TGTGCCAGCAGCTTAAGGTCAGCCTACGAGCAGTACTTC. This encodes CASSLRSAYEQYF.

The gene calls are TRBV7-4 and TRBJ2-5; a weak D match, TRBD1 (6 bases). Matching the DNA end better, TRBJ2-7 makes the J call doubtful. The germline gives CDR1 SGHVT, CDR2 SQSDAQ. The CDR3 loop spans 14 amino acids. The CDR3 loop is CASSRRGDSYEQYF. DNA of the CDR3: TGTGCCAGCAGCCGCAGGGGAGACTCCTACGAGCAGTACTTC.

The V gene is TRBV10-3, the J gene TRBJ2-7, with D possibly called TRBD1 or TRBD2 (5 bases each). The J call may be wrong; the DNA end is better matched by TRBJ2-1. The CDR3 has 14 residues. The germline gives CDR1 ENHRY, CDR2 SYGVKD. DNA of the CDR3: TGTGCCCTAAGGCTCCGGGACGACCACAATGAGCAGTTCTTC. As protein: CALRLRDDHNEQFF.

This clonotype was counted only a few times. This sequence joins TRBV5-1 and TRBJ1-2; the match to TRBD1 covers 7 bases. The CDR3 totals 16 residues. Germline CDR1 SGHRS, CDR2 YFSETQ. V was pared by 3 bases and J by 5 bases, with 13 bases of the junction left unmatched. The CDR3 sequence: CASSSGPTGAGYGYTF. CDR3 nucleotides: TGCGCCAGCAGCTCAGGCCCAACAGGGGCAGGGTATGGCTACACCTTC.